The next 29 T cell receptor beta chains were all read from a single sample in a study of response to subunit inactivated influenza vaccine. TCRdb reprocessed the RT-PCR reads with MiXCR, giving one entry per CDR3 protein. The repertoire holds about 480,000 distinct CDR3 sequences, approximately 9.9% seen once, with 10% to 15% in the top ten. Source: PBMCs from blood, taken roughly 6 weeks after vaccination. The receptors derive from a man aged 50-59 years who received an inactivated influenza vaccine.

This clonotype turned up a few times. The J gene is TRBJ2-1, the V gene TRBV2; D might be TRBD1 or TRBD2, each matching 5 bases. Germline V gene data show CDR1 as SNHLY and CDR2 as FYNNEI. The CDR3 length is 16 residues. V was trimmed by 7 bases and J by 1 base, leaving 17 bases between them. The CDR3 protein is CASNPSAGGSYNEQFF. CDR3 in DNA: TGTGCCAGCAATCCCTCCGCTGGGGGATCCTACAATGAGCAGTTCTTC.

This clonotype has just a few counts. The gene calls are TRBV6-2 or TRBV6-3 and TRBJ2-7; D is ambiguous. V was cut by 5 bases and J by 0 bases, with 11 bases left in between. This CDR3 comprises 14 residues. Per germline, CDR1 MNHEY and CDR2 SVGEGT. The CDR3 spells CASSIPQISYEQYF. DNA of the CDR3: TGTGCCAGCAGTATTCCACAGATCTCCTACGAGCAGTACTTC.

V is TRBV6-1 and J is TRBJ2-1; D is perhaps TRBD1 (5 bases). The CDR3 is 14 residues long. In germline, CDR1 is MNHNS, CDR2 SASEGT. The V and J ends lost 3 bases and 1 base respectively, with 7 bases between them. This chain's CDR3 is CASSDPGSYNEQFF. The CDR3 DNA is TGTGCCAGCAGTGACCCAGGGTCCTACAATGAGCAGTTCTTC.

The table lists this clonotype with a few counts. The rearrangement joins TRBV20-1 to TRBJ2-6; maybe TRBD1 (6 bases). Between the trimmed V and J ends, which lost 6 bases and 0 bases, there was a span of 12 bases. This CDR3 contains 15 residues. Germline V gene data show CDR1 as DFQATT and CDR2 as SNEGSKA (reference sequence). The CDR3 nucleotides are TGCAGTGCCCGAGGGACAATCTCTGGGGCCAACGTCCTGACTTTC. This translates into CSARGTISGANVLTF.

This clonotype was counted between two and nine times. In nucleotides, the CDR3 is TGTGCCAGCAGTTACGATCGATCCGCCTCTAATGAAAAACTGTTTTTT. Protein: CASSYDRSASNEKLFF. V gene TRBV6-5 combines with J gene TRBJ1-4; D is ambiguous. V was clipped by 2 bases and J by 3 bases, with 13 bases between them. Germline values: CDR1 MNHEY, CDR2 SVGAGI. The CDR3 is 16 amino acids.

The chain is built from TRBV4-2 and TRBJ1-6; D possibly corresponds to TRBD1 (5 bases). Germline CDR1 LGHNA, CDR2 YNFKEQ. The length of the CDR3 is 16 residues. The ends were cut back, 1 base at V and 5 bases at J, with 12 bases in the middle. CDR3 amino acids: CASSQVLDTNNSPLHF. The CDR3 DNA reads TGTGCCAGCAGCCAAGTCTTGGACACCAATAATTCACCCCTCCACTTT.

This clonotype came up many times. The chain joins TRBV5-1 to TRBJ2-3, with 12 positions matching TRBD2. CDR1 is SGHRS, CDR2 YFSETQ, per germline. This CDR3 region has 16 residues. The trim removed 3 bases at V and 1 base at J, leaving 3 bases unmatched. CDR3 residues: CASSSLAGGRTDTQYF. The CDR3 DNA is TGCGCCAGCAGCTCACTAGCGGGGGGACGCACAGATACGCAGTATTTT.

The chain has TRBV9 and TRBJ2-4, with 9 nucleotides matching TRBD1. This CDR3 is built from 17 residues. Germline CDR1 reads SGDLS; CDR2 reads YYNGEE. With V trimmed by 1 base and J by 7 bases, 12 bases remained unmatched. The CDR3 reads CASSVRPGTGQGNIQYF. CDR3 nucleotide sequence: TGTGCCAGCAGCGTAAGACCGGGGACAGGGCAGGGTAACATTCAGTACTTC.

The table lists this clonotype with many counts. One junction end disagrees with the germline gene, perhaps due to a read error. The CDR3 is CATSAGWNFGYTF. CDR3 DNA: TGTGCCACCAGTGCAGGCTGGAACTTTGGCTACACCTTC. The chain carries TRBV24-1 and TRBJ1-2; D unclear. The germline gives CDR1 KGHDR, CDR2 SFDVKD. This CDR3 spans 13 amino acids.

The V call is TRBV29-1, the J call TRBJ2-1; D ambiguous. V was shortened by 0 bases and J by 1 base, with 10 bases between the two germline ends. The V gene's germline CDR1 is SQVTM and CDR2 ANQGSEA. The CDR3 consists of 15 residues. In DNA, the CDR3 is TGCAGCGTTGAAGAAATGGGTAGGTCCTACAATGAGCAGTTCTTC. Residues: CSVEEMGRSYNEQFF.

This chain connects TRBV24-1 to TRBJ2-3; either TRBD1 or TRBD2 may supply D (5 bases each). The germline V gene encodes CDR1 KGHDR and CDR2 SFDVKD. With 2 bases removed from V and 0 bases from J, the gap between germline ends came to 23 bases. This CDR3 region has 20 residues. The CDR3 loop reads CATSDSVRSGTDVSTDTQYF. CDR3 DNA: TGTGCCACCAGTGATTCTGTCAGATCCGGGACGGACGTAAGCACAGATACGCAGTATTTT.

The DNA for the CDR3 is TGTGCCAGCAGTTACTCCCTAGTAGACGCACAAGAGACCCAGTACTTC. Protein: CASSYSLVDAQETQYF. The V and J genes are TRBV6-5 and TRBJ2-5, with D uncertain. Between the trimmed V and J ends, which lost 0 bases and 2 bases, there was a span of 13 bases. The germline V gene has CDR1 MNHEY and CDR2 SVGAGI. There are 16 residues in the CDR3.

This clonotype appeared a few times. CDR3 bases: TGCAGTGCTGTACAGCCGGAATCAGGTCAGCCCCAGCATTTT. Its translation is CSAVQPESGQPQHF. The chain has TRBV20-1 and TRBJ1-5; no clear D. The germline V gene encodes CDR1 DFQATT and CDR2 SNEGSKA (reference sequence). The V gene lost 5 bases and the J gene lost 6 bases, with 17 bases spanning the gap. This CDR3 spans 14 amino acids.

The J gene is TRBJ1-1, the V gene TRBV3-1; the D is unclear. V shed 4 bases and J shed 0 bases, with 12 bases lying between them. The CDR3 has 15 residues. Germline CDR1 is LGHDT and CDR2 is YNNKEL (reference sequence). CDR3 residues: CASSPTELMNTEAFF. The CDR3 DNA sequence: TGTGCCAGCAGCCCCACGGAACTCATGAACACTGAAGCTTTCTTT.

The rearrangement links TRBV4-2 to TRBJ1-4; D is unresolved. V was pared by 2 bases and J by 0 bases, with 4 bases between. The germline V gene encodes CDR1 LGHNA and CDR2 YNFKEQ. The CDR3 extends over 14 amino acids. Written as DNA, the CDR3 is TGTGCCAGCAGCCAAAGGGCAACTAATGAAAAACTGTTTTTT. Translation gives CASSQRATNEKLFF.

This clonotype was counted a few times. The chain carries TRBV20-1 and TRBJ2-1; 7 bases match TRBD2. The CDR3 has 14 residues. J was trimmed by 1 base and V by 1 base; bases with no gene match: 1. Germline V gene lookup returns CDR1 DFQATT and CDR2 SNEGSKA (reference sequence). The CDR3 DNA reads TGCAGTGCTAGAGGGGACTATTCCTACAATGAGCAGTTCTTC. This codes for CSARGDYSYNEQFF.

The chain uses TRBV20-1 and TRBJ1-6, with 8 nucleotides matching TRBD1. Unmatched junction bases numbered 9, after V lost 4 bases and J lost 7 bases. The CDR3 consists of 15 residues. In germline, CDR1 is DFQATT, CDR2 SNEGSKA (reference sequence). Here the CDR3 reads CSAITRTGLNSPLHF. The CDR3 DNA reads as TGCAGTGCTATTACTCGGACAGGGCTCAATTCACCCCTCCACTTT.

The chain links TRBV7-9 to TRBJ2-7; D unresolved. The CDR3 is made up of 12 amino acids. Between the trimmed V and J ends, which lost 2 bases and 4 bases, there was a span of 6 bases. Germline V gives CDR1 SEHNR, CDR2 FQNEAQ (reference sequence). CDR3 loop: CASSLYLYEQYF. The CDR3 nucleotides read TGTGCCAGCAGCTTATACCTTTACGAGCAGTACTTC.

The chain recombines TRBV6-2 or TRBV6-3 with TRBJ2-6; TRBD1 matches at 8 bases. The CDR3 contains 17 residues. Germline-derived CDR1 and CDR2 are MNHEY and SVGEGT. J lost 4 bases, V lost 4 bases, and 9 bases had no gene match. CDR3 sequence: CASSCSQGALGANVLTF. CDR3 DNA: TGTGCCAGCAGTTGCTCGCAGGGGGCGCTCGGGGCCAACGTCCTGACTTTC.

The V gene is TRBV11-1, the J gene TRBJ2-1; 12 positions agree with TRBD2. Germline V gene sequence: CDR1 SGHAT, CDR2 FQDESV (reference sequence). V lost 5 bases and J lost 5; bases outside the gene matches: 1. The CDR3 covers 14 residues. The DNA for the CDR3 is TGTGCCAGCAGCGGACTAGCGGGGAACAATGAGCAGTTCTTC. Protein sequence: CASSGLAGNNEQFF.

For this clonotype: This sequence may be a read error, since a much larger clone differs from it by one base. V gene TRBV27 combines with J gene TRBJ2-5; D possibly uses TRBD1 or TRBD2 (6 bases each). CDR3 length: 15 amino acids. Germline V gene lookup returns CDR1 MNHEY and CDR2 SMNVEV (reference sequence). V lost 4 bases and J 4 bases, leaving 16 bases between the germline ends. CDR3 region: CASSSPARGVETQYF. The CDR3 nucleotides read TGTGCCAGCAGTTCTCCCGCAAGGGGGGTAGAGACCCAGTACTTC.

V gene TRBV6-1 combines with J gene TRBJ2-6; a weak D match, TRBD1 (7 bases). This CDR3 comprises 18 residues. The V and J ends lost 7 bases and 1 base respectively, with 20 bases between them. CDR1 MNHNS and CDR2 SASEGT come from the germline V gene. The CDR3 region has the DNA TGTGCCAGCACCAAGGGGGGCAGGGGGGTGTCTGGGGCCAACGTCCTGACTTTC. Its protein is CASTKGGRGVSGANVLTF.

V usage is TRBV7-2 and J usage is TRBJ2-1; D is undetermined. V lost 8 bases and J lost 12, with 17 bases in between. The CDR3 totals 12 residues. Germline CDR1 is SGHTA and CDR2 is FQGNSA. This CDR3 reads CASRPPDGGQFF. The CDR3 nucleotides read TGTGCCAGCCGCCCGCCGGACGGTGGGCAGTTCTTC.

The chain employs TRBV28 and TRBJ2-5; D possibly uses TRBD1 or TRBD2 (6 bases each). V lost 4 bases to trimming and J lost 5 bases, with 20 bases between them. Germline loops: CDR1 MDHEN, CDR2 SYDVKM. CDR3 size: 16 residues. The CDR3 is CASSSGLRGAGETQYF. In DNA form, the CDR3 reads TGTGCCAGCAGTTCCGGACTCAGGGGCGCGGGGGAGACCCAGTACTTC.

This clonotype was detected a few times. The chain links TRBV7-2 to TRBJ1-3; D is possibly TRBD1 (5 bases). The germline CDR1 and CDR2 sequences are SGHTA and FQGNSA. The CDR3 is 14 amino acids. Trimming stripped 5 bases from V and 0 bases from J, with 8 bases between. This CDR3 reads CASSRDVSGNTIYF. The CDR3 bases are TGTGCCAGCAGCCGGGACGTCTCTGGAAACACCATATATTTT.

The genes are TRBV5-1 and TRBJ2-7; 9 bases map to TRBD1. Per germline, CDR1 SGHRS and CDR2 YFSETQ. The CDR3 sequence is 15 residues long. V was clipped by 4 bases and J by 5 bases; unmatched bases: 10. CDR3 nucleotides: TGCGCCAGCAGCATGCCGGGACAGGGCATCAACGAGCAGTACTTC. Protein sequence: CASSMPGQGINEQYF.

The CDR3 DNA sequence: TGTGCCAGCAGCCCCCTTCCTGGGGGAGCCGGGGAGCTGTTTTTT. Encoded protein: CASSPLPGGAGELFF. The chain is built from TRBV12-3 or TRBV12-4 and TRBJ2-2, with D perhaps matching TRBD1 or TRBD2 (5 bases each). The V end lost 6 bases, the J end lost 6 bases, and 17 bases lay between the germline ends. This CDR3 contains 15 residues.

This clonotype appeared a few times. V and J are TRBV20-1 and TRBJ2-2; 9 bases are a match to TRBD2. Germline CDR1 and CDR2: DFQATT and SNEGSKA (reference sequence). The CDR3 extends over 15 amino acids. V shed 6 bases and J 4 bases; nucleotides not matched to a gene: 9. The CDR3: CSAAPGLALTGELFF. The CDR3 DNA reads TGCAGTGCGGCTCCGGGACTAGCTCTCACCGGGGAGCTGTTTTTT.

The chain employs TRBV20-1 and TRBJ2-1, with TRBD1 identical over 8 bases. CDR3 length equals 15 residues. Germline lookup yields CDR1 DFQATT and CDR2 SNEGSKA (reference sequence). J was trimmed by 0 bases and V by 7 bases; bases with no gene match: 8. The CDR3 region has the DNA TGCAGTGTCACACCCGGACAGGGCTCCTACAATGAGCAGTTCTTC. Residues: CSVTPGQGSYNEQFF.